This TCR beta chain was recovered during a study of OX40 agonist ivuxolimab in advanced cancers. Study-wide context: The dose-escalation cohort was over 65% male, with a mean age of about 58 years, ranging roughly 20 to 90. Partial responses were achieved by three patients: one hepatocellular carcinoma, two cutaneous melanoma. Notes on the study in general: More expanded clones were seen, on average, in CD8+ T cells than in CD4+. With doses of 0.1 to 3.0 mg/kg, CD4+ and CD8+ blood T cells had undergone clonal expansion by week 6.

The CDR3 is 11 amino acids. Germline assignment: CDR1 GTSNPN and CDR2 SVGIG (reference sequence). V was pared by 5 bases and J by 7 bases, with 11 bases between. Concerning this clone: Its target is unknown.

The table came from immunoSEQ multiplex PCR; TCRdb's copy has only in-frame clones and leaves some out. The data show approximately 26,000 clones, with 60% to 80% seen just once and around 13% held by the top ten. The input for sequencing was CD4+ or CD8+ T cells sorted from blood, taken in a trial of the OX40 agonist ivuxolimab. The V call is TRBV30, the J call TRBJ1-2; D is unclear. The source of this sequence is an adult with an advanced solid tumor such as melanoma, head and neck, liver or kidney cancer. For the CDR3, the DNA is TGTGCCTGGGAGGCTAAGACTGGCTACACCTTC. It yields the protein CAWEAKTGYTF. Drawing the rest from reference TRBV30 and TRBJ1-2, the complete variable domain is SQTIHQWPATLVQPVGSPLSLECTVEGTSNPNLYWYRQAAGRGLQLLFYSVGIGQISSEVPQNLSASRPQDRQFILSSKKLLLSDSGFYLCAWEAKTGYTFGSGTRLTVV.